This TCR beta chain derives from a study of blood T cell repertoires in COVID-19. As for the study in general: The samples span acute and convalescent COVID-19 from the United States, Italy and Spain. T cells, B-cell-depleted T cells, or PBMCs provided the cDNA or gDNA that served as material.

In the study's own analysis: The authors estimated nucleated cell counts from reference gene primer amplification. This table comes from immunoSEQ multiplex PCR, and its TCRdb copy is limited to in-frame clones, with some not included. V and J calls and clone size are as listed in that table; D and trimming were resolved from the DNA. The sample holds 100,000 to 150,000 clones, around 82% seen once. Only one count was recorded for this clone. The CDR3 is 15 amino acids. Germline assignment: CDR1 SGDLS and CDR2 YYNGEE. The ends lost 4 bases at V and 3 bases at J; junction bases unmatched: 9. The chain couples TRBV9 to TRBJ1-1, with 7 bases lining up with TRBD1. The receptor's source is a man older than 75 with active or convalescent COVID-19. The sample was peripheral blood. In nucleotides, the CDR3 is TGTGCCAGCAGCCTCCTGACAGGGCCCGACACTGAAGCTTTCTTT. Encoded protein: CASSLLTGPDTEAFF.